The next 8 T cell receptor beta chains were all read from a single sample in a study of human T cells and chemical hapten exposure listed by TCRdb under 2021. The sample's time point label, in plain terms: pre-sensitization, week 0. In the paper's terms, the treatment or condition label means: therapeutic diphenylcyclopropenone sensitization with weekly scalp DPC. Libraries were made using RACE. Sequencing relied on a NextSeq 500. TCRdb reran the public reads through fastp at Q25 and MiXCR, keeping productive beta chains. Every entry covers one CDR3 protein and lists the most common genes and DNA from its rows. The sample profile shows about 380,000 distinct CDR3 sequences; 4.5% to 5.5% of them were found once. The top ten clones comprise roughly 2.6% of the sample. The sequencing here drew on whole blood, taken in connection with sensitization to the hapten diphenylcyclopropenone (DPC). The receptors come from a woman aged 45-59 years with alopecia areata. Some clones in this sample may be carry-over from other donors' samples.

This clonotype was counted many times. V usage is TRBV13 and J usage is TRBJ2-7, with TRBD2 matching over 13 bases. Trimming cost V 2 bases and J 0 bases; bases outside gene matches: 4. Germline assignment: CDR1 PRHDT and CDR2 FYEKMQ (reference sequence). There are 17 residues in the CDR3. CDR3 DNA sequence: TGTGCCAGCAGCTTAATGACTAGCGGGGGGACCTCCTACGAGCAGTACTTC. The encoded protein is CASSLMTSGGTSYEQYF.

The table lists this clonotype with many counts. V and J are TRBV6-5 and TRBJ2-7; perhaps TRBD2 as D (5 bases). CDR3 size: 14 residues. Germline V lookup: CDR1 MNHEY, CDR2 SVGAGI. Trimming pared 0 bases from V and 1 base from J, leaving 7 bases between. The DNA for the CDR3 is TGTGCCAGCAGTTACTCAAGGACTTCCTACGAGCAGTACTTC. The encoded protein is CASSYSRTSYEQYF.

This clonotype was recorded a few times. This chain uses TRBV6-2 or TRBV6-3 with TRBJ1-1; D unclear. V was pared by 8 bases and J by 0 bases, with 10 bases between. This CDR3 comprises 13 residues. CDR1 and CDR2 from the germline V gene are MNHEY and SVGEGT. CDR3 in amino acids: CASGNTVNTEAFF. CDR3 DNA sequence: TGTGCCAGCGGGAATACAGTGAACACTGAAGCTTTCTTT.

Ten or more counts support this clonotype. This chain links TRBV12-3 or TRBV12-4 with TRBJ1-3; 8 nucleotides agree with TRBD1. V dropped 6 bases and J dropped 2; count of bases not matched to a gene: 3. The CDR3 has 14 residues. Here the CDR3 reads CASSETGAGNTIYF. The CDR3 coding sequence is TGTGCCAGCAGCGAGACAGGGGCTGGAAACACCATATATTTT.

This clonotype was picked up many times. V gene TRBV3-1 combines with J gene TRBJ2-1; D unresolved. From germline, CDR1 is LGHDT and CDR2 YNNKEL (reference sequence). Trimming shortened V by 4 bases and J by 2 bases, and 6 bases separated the two germline ends. CDR3 length equals 13 residues. The CDR3, as DNA: TGTGCCAGCAGCCCGGCGGCCTACAATGAGCAGTTCTTC. It encodes CASSPAAYNEQFF.

This clonotype has a count of ten or more. The chain employs TRBV2 and TRBJ2-3; D possibly corresponds to TRBD2 (5 bases). With 4 bases removed from V and 2 bases from J, the gap between germline ends came to 10 bases. CDR1 is SNHLY, CDR2 FYNNEI, per germline. This CDR3 is 14 amino acids long. The chain's CDR3 is CASSAPGVTDTQYF. For the CDR3, the DNA is TGTGCCAGCAGTGCTCCCGGGGTCACAGATACGCAGTATTTT.

There are many counts of this clonotype. The chain combines TRBV10-3 with TRBJ2-1, with D hard to call. The CDR3 spans 13 residues. V was trimmed by 6 bases and J by 7 bases, leaving 13 bases between them. CDR1 and CDR2 from the germline V gene are ENHRY and SYGVKD. CDR3: CAISGSSPNEQFF. The CDR3 DNA reads as TGTGCCATCAGCGGGTCCTCTCCGAATGAGCAGTTCTTC.

This chain links TRBV5-1 with TRBJ1-5; D remains ambiguous. Germline lookup yields CDR1 SGHRS and CDR2 YFSETQ. This CDR3 spans 13 amino acids. Trimming removed 1 base at V and 4 bases at J, with 6 bases between. CDR3 loop: CASSLTTNQPQHF. The CDR3 DNA is TGCGCCAGCAGCTTGACCACGAATCAGCCCCAGCATTTT.